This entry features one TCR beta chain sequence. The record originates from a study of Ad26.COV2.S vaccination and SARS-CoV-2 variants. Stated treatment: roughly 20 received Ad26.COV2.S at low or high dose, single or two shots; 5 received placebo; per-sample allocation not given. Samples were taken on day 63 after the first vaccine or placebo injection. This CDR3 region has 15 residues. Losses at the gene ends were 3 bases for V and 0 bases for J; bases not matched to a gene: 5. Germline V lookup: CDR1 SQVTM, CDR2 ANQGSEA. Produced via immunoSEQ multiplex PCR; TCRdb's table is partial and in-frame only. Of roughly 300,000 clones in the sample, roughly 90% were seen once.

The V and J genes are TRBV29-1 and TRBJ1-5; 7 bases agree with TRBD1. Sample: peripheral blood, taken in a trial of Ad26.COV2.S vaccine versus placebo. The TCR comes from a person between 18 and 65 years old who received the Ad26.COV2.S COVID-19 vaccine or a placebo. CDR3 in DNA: TGCAGCGTTGAGGGGACAGACTATAGCAATCAGCCCCAGCATTTT. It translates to CSVEGTDYSNQPQHF.